The 24 T cell receptor beta chains presented below share a single source sample, sequenced in a study of T cell repertoires in cytomegalovirus infection. Using its own MiXCR run on the reads, TCRdb lists one record per CDR3 protein. The data contain approximately 340,000 distinct CDR3 sequences, about 28% of them singletons. Antigen specificity for these receptors is unknown. Sequences were derived from cultured PBMCs, sampled from culture after CMV antigen stimulation. These receptors were collected from a human donor in good health (CMV status not recorded). Some clones in this sample may be carry-over from other donors' samples.

In its sample, this clonotype was seen a few times. V and J are TRBV20-1 and TRBJ2-5; D tentatively reads TRBD1 or TRBD2 (5 bases each). V lost 2 bases, J lost 5 bases, and 21 bases lay in between. CDR1 is DFQATT, CDR2 SNEGSKA, per germline (reference sequence). CDR3 length: 16 residues. Here the CDR3 reads CSARLGAREWGETQYF. The CDR3 nucleotides read TGCAGTGCTAGACTTGGAGCGAGGGAGTGGGGGGAGACCCAGTACTTC.

V is TRBV10-3 and J is TRBJ1-2, with D possibly being TRBD1 (5 bases). Trimming pared 10 bases from V and 3 bases from J, leaving 18 bases between. The germline CDR1 and CDR2 sequences are ENHRY and SYGVKD. This CDR3 region has 14 residues. CDR3 in DNA: TGTGCCAGCGGGACCGCCTCCCGCGACTATGGCTACACCTTC. Its protein is CASGTASRDYGYTF.

V gene TRBV7-2 combines with J gene TRBJ2-7; 12 bases line up with TRBD2. The V and J ends lost 2 bases and 3 bases, in that order; junction bases with no gene match: 2. CDR1 is SGHTA and CDR2 is FQGNSA in the germline V gene. The CDR3 has 15 residues. CDR3 DNA: TGTGCCAGCAGCTTACAGACTAGCGGGAGCTACGAGCAGTACTTC. The encoded protein is CASSLQTSGSYEQYF.

The chain uses TRBV19 and TRBJ1-1, with D possibly being TRBD1 (6 bases). This CDR3 spans 14 amino acids. Germline assignment: CDR1 LNHDA and CDR2 SQIVND (reference sequence). V shed 5 bases and J shed 4 bases, with 14 bases lying between them. The CDR3 loop is CASSPRGTSTEAFF. The CDR3 nucleotides read TGTGCCAGTAGTCCAAGAGGGACAAGCACTGAAGCTTTCTTT.

This clonotype was recorded a few times. This chain links TRBV27 with TRBJ2-5; D ambiguous. The V gene's germline CDR1 is MNHEY and CDR2 SMNVEV (reference sequence). The V gene lost 2 bases and the J gene lost 4 bases, with 8 bases spanning the gap. The length of the CDR3 is 13 residues. The CDR3 DNA is TGTGCCAGCAGTTTACGCAGGACAGAGACCCAGTACTTC. Its translation is CASSLRRTETQYF.

V usage is TRBV9 and J usage is TRBJ1-5; D is unresolved. The CDR3 totals 14 residues. The germline CDR1 and CDR2 sequences are SGDLS and YYNGEE. Trimming cost V 4 bases and J 6 bases, with 14 bases left between them. The CDR3 loop reads CASSSKEGSQPQHF. For the CDR3, the DNA is TGTGCCAGCAGCTCTAAAGAGGGCAGTCAGCCCCAGCATTTT.

The rearrangement uses TRBV20-1 and TRBJ1-6, with 8 bases aligning to TRBD1. This CDR3 has 13 residues. The V segment lost 6 bases and the J segment 5 bases; nucleotides outside the gene matches: 3. Germline V gene lookup returns CDR1 DFQATT and CDR2 SNEGSKA (reference sequence). CDR3 sequence: CSAPDRDNSPLHF. CDR3 nucleotide sequence: TGCAGTGCCCCGGACAGGGATAATTCACCCCTCCACTTT.

The chain carries TRBV5-4 and TRBJ1-1; maybe TRBD1 (6 bases). The V end lost 4 bases, the J end lost 2 bases, and 12 bases lay between the germline ends. There are 14 residues in the CDR3. The germline CDR1 and CDR2 sequences are SGHNT and YYREEE (reference sequence). The CDR3 DNA sequence: TGTGCCAGCAGCCACAGGGACGGTAACACTGAAGCTTTCTTT. Translation: CASSHRDGNTEAFF.

The chain is built from TRBV19 and TRBJ1-5; maybe TRBD1 (6 bases). The CDR3 has 13 residues. In germline, CDR1 is LNHDA, CDR2 SQIVND (reference sequence). V lost 9 bases, J lost 3 bases, and 12 bases lay in between. The CDR3 loop reads CASQTGPNQPQHF. The CDR3 DNA sequence: TGTGCCAGCCAGACAGGACCCAATCAGCCCCAGCATTTT. Using reference TRBV19 and TRBJ1-5 for the parts outside the CDR3, the full variable domain is DGGITQSPKYLFRKEGQNVTLSCEQNLNHDAMYWYRQDPGQGLRLIYYSQIVNDFQKGDIAEGYSVSREKKESFPLTVTSAQKNPTAFYLCASQTGPNQPQHFGDGTRLSIL.

Many counts were recorded for this clonotype. The chain joins TRBV19 to TRBJ1-5, with 7 bases identical to TRBD1. The CDR3 has 15 amino acids. Per germline, CDR1 LNHDA and CDR2 SQIVND (reference sequence). Trimming removed 6 bases from V and 4 bases from J; junction bases left unmatched: 9. CDR3 region: CASRPDRVLNQPQHF. The CDR3, as DNA: TGTGCCAGTAGACCTGACAGGGTGTTGAATCAGCCCCAGCATTTT.

A note on this clonotype: A much bigger clone sits one base away, suggesting this may be a read error. The genes are TRBV7-6 and TRBJ1-1; 11 nucleotides match TRBD1. This CDR3 comprises 15 residues. Germline V lookup: CDR1 SGHVS, CDR2 FNYEAQ. The junction had 5 bases not matched to a gene; V was cut back by 5 bases and J by 3 bases. This CDR3 reads CASSAGQGGDTEAFF. The CDR3 coding sequence is TGTGCCAGCAGCGCGGGACAGGGGGGGGACACTGAAGCTTTCTTT.

J is TRBJ1-1 and V is TRBV6-6; D is uncertain. The V gene's germline CDR1 is MNHNY and CDR2 SVGAGI (reference sequence). This CDR3 is built from 16 residues. Trimming took off 8 bases at V and 12 bases at J, with 31 bases between the two ends. CDR3 coding DNA: TGTGCCAGCCCTCCACCGGGCCGACCGACTTTTTCTGGATCTTTCTTT. Translating gives CASPPPGRPTFSGSFF.

This rearrangement joins TRBV27 to TRBJ1-5; no clear D. Germline-derived CDR1 and CDR2 are MNHEY and SMNVEV (reference sequence). V was trimmed by 4 bases and J by 1 base, leaving 11 bases between them. The length of the CDR3 is 15 residues. The CDR3 reads CASSSRRGSNQPQHF. In nucleotides, the CDR3 is TGTGCCAGCAGTTCACGACGCGGAAGCAATCAGCCCCAGCATTTT.

The chain has TRBV2 and TRBJ2-1; 11 positions agree with TRBD1. This CDR3 comprises 13 residues. Germline V CDR1 and CDR2: SNHLY, FYNNEI. With 10 bases clipped from V and 9 bases from J, the junction kept 8 bases outside the gene matches. DNA for the CDR3: TGTGCCACCCGGGACAGGGGGTTGGGTGAGCAGTTCTTC. Its translation: CATRDRGLGEQFF.

Only a few counts were recorded for this clonotype. The rearrangement links TRBV6-1 to TRBJ1-1; D possibly corresponds to TRBD1 (5 bases). The CDR3 loop spans 13 amino acids. V was clipped by 10 bases and J by 0 bases, with 12 bases between them. CDR1 and CDR2 (germline): MNHNS, SASEGT. CDR3 sequence reads: CATIGHLNTEAFF. In DNA, the CDR3 is TGTGCCACCATCGGACACTTGAACACTGAAGCTTTCTTT.

V usage is TRBV7-2 and J usage is TRBJ1-6, with TRBD1 matching over 7 bases. There are 16 residues in the CDR3. V lost 5 bases, J lost 9 bases, and 13 bases stayed unmatched. CDR1 is SGHTA and CDR2 is FQGNSA in the germline V gene. CDR3 DNA sequence: TGTGCCAGCAGCCCCCGACAGGGCAGTAGCGGTTCACCCCTCCACTTT. Its translation: CASSPRQGSSGSPLHF.

This rearrangement joins TRBV11-2 to TRBJ1-2; possible D gene TRBD1, 5 bases. The germline CDR1 and CDR2 sequences are SGHAT and FQNNGV. Trimming left V 3 bases short and J 3 bases short, with 14 bases between. This CDR3 region has 15 residues. The CDR3 here is CASSFGAGPDYGYTF. The CDR3 nucleotides are TGTGCCAGCAGCTTCGGGGCAGGGCCCGACTATGGCTACACCTTC.

V and J are TRBV5-1 and TRBJ1-1; a weak D match, TRBD1 (6 bases). CDR3 size: 14 residues. Trimming shortened V by 4 bases and J by 1 base, and 11 bases separated the two germline ends. CDR1 and CDR2 from the germline V gene are SGHRS and YFSETQ. CDR3 amino acids: CASSPAQGNTEAFF. CDR3 in DNA: TGCGCCAGCAGCCCGGCACAGGGGAACACTGAAGCTTTCTTT.

This clonotype appeared a few times. V and J are TRBV4-2 and TRBJ1-4; TRBD1 might be the D (6 bases). The V and J ends lost 1 base and 5 bases respectively, with 23 bases between them. Germline CDR1 is LGHNA and CDR2 is YNFKEQ. The CDR3 extends over 19 amino acids. CDR3 in amino acids: CASSQVLTGSGQKNEKLFF. As DNA, the CDR3 is TGTGCCAGCAGCCAAGTTCTAACAGGGAGTGGGCAGAAGAATGAAAAACTGTTTTTT.

The chain recombines TRBV11-2 with TRBJ1-1; unclear D gene. Germline assignment: CDR1 SGHAT and CDR2 FQNNGV. This CDR3 is built from 15 residues. V dropped 0 bases and J dropped 3 bases, with 11 bases sitting between them. The CDR3 DNA follows: TGTGCCAGCAGCTTAGATCGAATGTCACACACTGAAGCTTTCTTT. Translating gives CASSLDRMSHTEAFF.

This clonotype was picked up a small number of times. The chain carries TRBV7-6 and TRBJ1-2; tentatively, D is TRBD1 (6 bases). V gave up 5 bases and J gave up 6 bases, with 19 bases separating them. Germline V gene lookup returns CDR1 SGHVS and CDR2 FNYEAQ. The CDR3 length is 15 residues. CDR3 sequence (DNA): TGTGCCAGCAGCCCGGGGAACAGGGATTCGGATGGCTACACCTTC. It codes for CASSPGNRDSDGYTF.

This clonotype was seen only a few times. This sequence joins TRBV11-2 and TRBJ2-4, with 9 bases that match TRBD1. This CDR3 is built from 15 residues. Per germline, CDR1 SGHAT and CDR2 FQNNGV. The junction had 12 bases not matched to a gene; V was cut back by 6 bases and J by 9 bases. The CDR3 loop is CASRRTGDPLRIQYF. Here the CDR3 DNA reads TGTGCCAGCAGGCGGACAGGGGATCCCCTACGCATTCAGTACTTC.

The chain carries TRBV12-3 or TRBV12-4 and TRBJ1-5; 9 nucleotides align to TRBD1. The CDR3 loop spans 15 amino acids. The J segment lost 7 bases and the V segment lost 3 bases, leaving 7 bases of the junction unmatched. The chain's CDR3 is CASSLGQGIGQPQHF. Written as DNA, the CDR3 is TGTGCCAGCAGTTTGGGACAGGGAATAGGACAGCCCCAGCATTTT.

The rearrangement links TRBV15 to TRBJ2-2; no definite D call. The ends were cut back, 0 bases at V and 3 bases at J, with 11 bases in the middle. Germline V CDR1 and CDR2: LNHNV, YYDKDF (reference sequence). The CDR3 runs to 16 residues. The CDR3 nucleotides read TGTGCCACCAGCAGAGATGTTCAGGCTGACACCGGGGAGCTGTTTTTT. Its translation is CATSRDVQADTGELFF.